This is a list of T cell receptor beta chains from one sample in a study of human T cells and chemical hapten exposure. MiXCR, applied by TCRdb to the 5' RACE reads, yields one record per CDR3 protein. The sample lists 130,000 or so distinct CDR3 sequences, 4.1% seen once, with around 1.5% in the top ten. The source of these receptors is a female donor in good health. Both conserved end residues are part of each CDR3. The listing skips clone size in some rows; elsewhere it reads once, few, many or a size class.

CSARDPRTGYSNQPQHF	TRBV20-1	TRBJ1-5	few
CASSPDPGAYNEQFF	TRBV7-2	TRBJ2-1	few
CASKWEAGAQETQYF	TRBV28	TRBJ2-5	many
CASSRATYNSPLHF	TRBV7-2	TRBJ1-6	many
CASSEQGENQPQHF	TRBV25-1	TRBJ1-5	many
CASSIPHNNEQFF	TRBV19	TRBJ2-1	many
CASSFQANTEAFF	TRBV27	TRBJ1-1	few
CASGEHYRRTNSPLHF	TRBV6-1	TRBJ1-6	NA
CSVDLGRKFF	TRBV29-1	TRBJ2-1	many
CASSSLLQAGGRGEQFF	TRBV27	TRBJ2-1	few
CATSEFSGTGELFF	TRBV24-1	TRBJ2-2	many